This record looks at one T cell receptor (beta chain) sequence and its context. The data are from a study of blood T cell repertoires in COVID-19. Per germline, CDR1 MNHNS and CDR2 SASEGT. The V and J ends lost 2 bases and 1 base respectively, with 12 bases between them. This CDR3 has 16 residues. The repertoire was sequenced with immunoSEQ multiplex PCR; TCRdb's copy has only in-frame clones and lacks some. The sample has 150,000 to 250,000 clones, about 80% seen once; the top ten hold 7.5%. This chain links TRBV6-1 with TRBJ1-5; D not certain. Sample: PBMCs or T cells enriched from blood (not recorded which). The source of this sequence is a man aged 40-55 years who had recovered from COVID-19. Here the CDR3 reads CASSENSAGSNQPQHF. The CDR3 nucleotides are TGTGCCAGCAGTGAAAATTCGGCGGGAAGCAATCAGCCCCAGCATTTT.